This T cell receptor beta chain was retrieved from a study of technical replicates of blood from several donors. TCRdb keeps only in-frame clones here, not all; method: immunoSEQ multiplex PCR. The table has approximately 50,000 clones, 90% to 96% seen once. With 7 bases removed from V and 2 bases from J, the gap between germline ends came to 21 bases. Germline V lookup: CDR1 MDHEN, CDR2 SYDVKM. The CDR3 consists of 18 residues. The chain is built from TRBV28 and TRBJ2-6; a possible D gene is TRBD2 (6 bases). This clonotype was sampled from a human donor in good health. The sequencing sample was made of T cells isolated from PBMCs. The CDR3 bases are TGTGCCAGCACTTCAGGCGGGGTTTGGAGTCCTGGGGCCAACGTCCTGACTTTC. This codes for CASTSGGVWSPGANVLTF.